The rows below give T cell receptor beta chains drawn from one sample of a study of cytomegalovirus exposure and HLA in healthy donors. The repertoire was sequenced with immunoSEQ multiplex PCR; TCRdb's copy has only in-frame clones and lacks some. The data show 120,000 to 150,000 clones, approximately 79% seen once. Sequences were obtained from PBMCs. Receptors were obtained from a woman aged 40 to 50 in good health and CMV-seropositive. Both conserved end residues are part of each CDR3. D genes are given only for firm matches. Some rows mark clone size as missing; the rest say once, few, many or name a class of expanded clone.

>TRBD2|TRBJ2-7|TRBV9|-
CASSLETSGYEQYF
TGTGCCAGCAGCCTAGAGACTAGCGGCTACGAGCAGTACTTC
>-|TRBJ1-2|TRBV2|-
CASSQQGYGYTF
TGTGCCAGCAGTCAACAGGGCTATGGCTACACCTTC
>TRBD1|TRBJ2-5|TRBV5-1|-
CASSPTTGGFGETQYF
TGCGCCAGCAGCCCTACGACAGGGGGCTTCGGGGAGACCCAGTACTTC
>-|TRBJ1-4|TRBV9|-
CASSARGPNEKLFF
TGTGCCAGCAGCGCCAGGGGACCTAATGAAAAACTGTTTTTT
>TRBD1|TRBJ1-2|TRBV6-5|-
CASRTGTGTYGYTF
TGTGCCAGCAGGACCGGGACAGGGACGTATGGCTACACCTTC
>TRBD1|TRBJ1-2|TRBV4-1|-
CASSQGSLTGDGYTF
TGCGCCAGCAGCCAGGGTTCGCTGACAGGGGATGGCTACACCTTC
>-|TRBJ1-2|TRBV2|-
CASSLAGFYGYTF
TGTGCCAGCAGCTTGGCAGGTTTTTATGGCTACACCTTC
>-|TRBJ2-7|TRBV10-1|-
CASSHQGMGEQYF
TGCGCCAGCAGCCACCAGGGGATGGGCGAGCAGTACTTC
>TRBD2|TRBJ2-7|TRBV30|-
CAWSVLAGGNEQYF
TGTGCCTGGAGTGTACTAGCGGGGGGCAACGAGCAGTACTTC
>-|TRBJ1-2|TRBV6-1|-
CASSQGGGYTF
TGTGCCAGCAGCCAGGGAGGTGGCTACACCTTC
>-|TRBJ1-4|TRBV10-3|few
CAISGVRAQEKLFF
TGTGCCATCAGTGGTGTCAGGGCCCAGGAGAAACTGTTTTTT
>TRBD1|TRBJ1-5|TRBV7-2|few
CASSPQTGGNQPQHF
TGTGCCAGCAGCCCCCAGACAGGGGGTAATCAGCCCCAGCATTTT
>-|TRBJ2-7|TRBV12-1|-
CASSFNPGQGLEQYF
TGTGCCAGCAGCTTTAATCCGGGACAGGGACTTGAGCAGTACTTC
>TRBD1|TRBJ2-7|TRBV6-1|-
CASSTDRGTYEQYF
TGTGCCAGCAGTACCGACAGGGGGACCTACGAGCAGTACTTC
>TRBD1|TRBJ2-7|TRBV11-2|-
CASSSTRTGPREQYF
TGTGCCAGCAGCTCTACCCGGACAGGGCCTCGCGAGCAGTACTTC
>TRBD1|TRBJ1-2|TRBV5-4|-
CASSYAGQGVGYTF
TGTGCCAGCAGCTACGCCGGACAGGGGGTGGGCTACACCTTC
>TRBD2|TRBJ2-7|TRBV28|-
CASTGGAVSYEQYF
TGTGCCAGCACGGGGGGGGCAGTCTCCTACGAGCAGTACTTC
>-|TRBJ1-2|TRBV30|-
CAWSVIPGAGYTF
TGTGCCTGGAGTGTAATCCCGGGAGCTGGCTACACCTTC
>-|TRBJ2-7|TRBV6-5|few
CASSYGRGFYEQYF
TGTGCCAGCAGTTACGGCAGGGGATTCTACGAGCAGTACTTC
>-|TRBJ1-2|TRBV18|few
CASSLYGQDGYTF
TGTGCCAGCTCACTATATGGGCAAGATGGCTACACCTTC
>-|TRBJ1-6|TRBV18|-
CASSLKATGNINSPLHF
TGTGCCAGCTCACTCAAGGCAACAGGGAATATAAACTCACCCCTCCACTTT
>-|TRBJ2-7|TRBV28|-
CASTERPSYEQYF
TGTGCCAGCACCGAGCGCCCTTCCTACGAGCAGTACTTC